This T cell receptor (beta chain) was recovered during a study of cytomegalovirus exposure and HLA in healthy donors. General study findings and limits: TCR beta sequences numbering 15,000 to 20,000 were associated with HLA alleles at 0.05 false discovery rate in a later analysis. In terms of immune exposure information, only CMV serostatus was available.

Samples came from healthy bone marrow donors. At sampling all donors were nominally healthy, likely with unrecorded immune exposures. PCR was performed using 60 Vbeta and 13 Jbeta primers. TCRdb keeps only in-frame clones here, not all; method: immunoSEQ multiplex PCR. In the table there are fewer than 120,000 clones, 75% to 80% of which are singletons. This CDR3 is built from 13 residues. Germline V gene data show CDR1 as SGHAT and CDR2 as FQDESV (reference sequence). Germline trimming cut 4 bases from V and 2 bases from J; bases unmatched to any gene: 2. Worth noting for this clone: Its antigen is undetermined.

The source of this sequence is a woman in her twenties or thirties in good health and CMV-seronegative. Material: PBMCs. V and J are TRBV11-1 and TRBJ2-7; TRBD2 matches 7 bases. The CDR3 protein is CASSYGGTYEQYF. In DNA, the CDR3 is TGTGCCAGCAGCTACGGGGGGACCTACGAGCAGTACTTC.